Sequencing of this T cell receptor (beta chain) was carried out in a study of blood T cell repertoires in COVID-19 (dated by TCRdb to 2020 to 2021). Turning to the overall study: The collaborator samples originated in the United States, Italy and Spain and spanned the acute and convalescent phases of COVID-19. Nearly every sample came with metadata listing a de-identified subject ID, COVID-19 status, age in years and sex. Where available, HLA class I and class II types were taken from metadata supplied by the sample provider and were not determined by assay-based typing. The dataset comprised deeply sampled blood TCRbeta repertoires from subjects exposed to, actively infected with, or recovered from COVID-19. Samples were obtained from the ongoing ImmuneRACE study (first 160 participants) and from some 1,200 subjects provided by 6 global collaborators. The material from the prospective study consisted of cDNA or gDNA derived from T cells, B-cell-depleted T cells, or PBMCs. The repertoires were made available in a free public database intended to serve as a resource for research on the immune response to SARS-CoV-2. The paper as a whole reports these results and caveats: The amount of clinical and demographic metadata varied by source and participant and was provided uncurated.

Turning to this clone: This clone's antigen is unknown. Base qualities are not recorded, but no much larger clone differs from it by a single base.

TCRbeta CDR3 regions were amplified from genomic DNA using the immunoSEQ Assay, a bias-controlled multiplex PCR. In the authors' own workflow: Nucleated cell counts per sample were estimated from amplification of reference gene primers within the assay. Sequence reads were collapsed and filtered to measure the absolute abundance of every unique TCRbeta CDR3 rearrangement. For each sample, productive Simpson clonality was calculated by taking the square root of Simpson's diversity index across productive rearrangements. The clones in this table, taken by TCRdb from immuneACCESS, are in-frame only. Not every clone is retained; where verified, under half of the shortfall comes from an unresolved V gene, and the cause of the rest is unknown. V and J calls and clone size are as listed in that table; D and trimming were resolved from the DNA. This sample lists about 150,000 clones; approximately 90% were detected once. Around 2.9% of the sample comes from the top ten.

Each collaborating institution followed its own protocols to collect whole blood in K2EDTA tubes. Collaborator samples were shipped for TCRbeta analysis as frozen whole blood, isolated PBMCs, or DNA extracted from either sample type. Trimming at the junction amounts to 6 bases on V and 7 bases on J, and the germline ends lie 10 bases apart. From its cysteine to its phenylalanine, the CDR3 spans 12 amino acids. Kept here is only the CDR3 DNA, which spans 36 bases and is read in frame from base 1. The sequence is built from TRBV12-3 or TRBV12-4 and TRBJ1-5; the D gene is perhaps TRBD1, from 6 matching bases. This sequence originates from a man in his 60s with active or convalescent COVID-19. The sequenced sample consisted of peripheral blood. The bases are TGTGCCAGCAGCACAGGGTACCAGCCCCAGCATTTT. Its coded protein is CASSTGYQPQHF.